These 27 T cell receptor beta chains share one sample of origin, sequenced in a study of shared clonotypes between healthy human individuals. Sequencing was performed with immunoSEQ multiplex PCR; in TCRdb, only in-frame clones are kept and a portion is missing. The table shows 450,000 to 550,000 clones, with about four fifths occurring only once. The sample consisted of PBMCs. Receptors were obtained from a woman in her thirties or forties in good health. Some clones in this sample may be carry-over from other donors' samples.

The CDR3 nucleotides read TGTGCCAGCTCCCTAACCCCACCGCCGTTGGGAGAGCAGTACTTC. Amino acids: CASSLTPPPLGEQYF. V usage is TRBV18 and J usage is TRBJ2-7, with no clear D. The CDR3 has 15 amino acids. Trimming removed 6 bases at V and 7 bases at J, with 22 bases between. Germline V gene sequence: CDR1 KGHSH, CDR2 LQKENI.

The J gene is TRBJ1-1, the V gene TRBV2; D possibly corresponds to TRBD1 (6 bases). The CDR3 runs to 14 residues. Trimming took 8 bases from V and 4 from J, leaving 17 bases between them. Germline-derived CDR1 and CDR2 are SNHLY and FYNNEI. This chain's CDR3 is CASVYREQGTEAFF. CDR3 DNA: TGTGCCAGCGTGTACAGGGAGCAGGGCACTGAAGCTTTCTTT.

J is TRBJ2-7 and V is TRBV2; D is unclear. V was clipped by 2 bases and J by 3 bases, with 2 bases between them. This CDR3 is 11 amino acids long. In germline, CDR1 is SNHLY, CDR2 FYNNEI. CDR3 nucleotides: TGTGCCAGCAGTGAATTCTACGAGCAGTACTTC. This sequence encodes CASSEFYEQYF.

V and J are TRBV10-1 and TRBJ2-3, with 7 bases aligning to TRBD2. There are 13 residues in the CDR3. V dropped 0 bases and J dropped 8; count of bases not matched to a gene: 2. Germline V gives CDR1 WNHNN, CDR2 SYGVQD (reference sequence). CDR3 in DNA: TGCGCCAGCAGTGAGTCGGGGGGGGGTACGCAGTATTTT. Translated: CASSESGGGTQYF.

The genes are TRBV28 and TRBJ2-3, with 11 bases lining up with TRBD2. From germline, CDR1 is MDHEN and CDR2 SYDVKM. The CDR3 totals 21 residues. The trim removed 3 bases at V and 1 base at J, leaving 18 bases unmatched. CDR3 sequence (DNA): TGTGCCAGCAGTTTCCCCATAGCGGGAGGGCCCTTGGAAGTCGGCACAGATACGCAGTATTTT. Translation gives CASSFPIAGGPLEVGTDTQYF. Combining the CDR3 with reference TRBV28 and TRBJ2-3 gives the whole variable domain DVKVTQSSRYLVKRTGEKVFLECVQDMDHENMFWYRQDPGLGLRLIYFSYDVKMKEKGDIPEGYSVSREKKERFSLILESASTNQTSMYLCASSFPIAGGPLEVGTDTQYFGPGTRLTVL.

The chain employs TRBV10-2 and TRBJ2-3, with 13 bases that match TRBD2. The J segment lost 4 bases and the V segment lost 6 bases, leaving 4 bases of the junction unmatched. CDR3 length: 15 amino acids. The V gene's germline CDR1 is WSHSY and CDR2 SAAADI. The CDR3 region is CASRMGLAGPDTQYF. Written as DNA, the CDR3 is TGCGCCAGCAGGATGGGACTAGCGGGACCAGATACGCAGTATTTT.

The gene calls are TRBV5-1 and TRBJ1-1; D gene uncertain. Trimming removed 4 bases from V and 1 base from J, with 8 bases in between. The CDR3 is made up of 13 amino acids. Germline V lookup: CDR1 SGHRS, CDR2 YFSETQ. In DNA form, the CDR3 reads TGCGCCAGCAGCCAGACTTCGAACACTGAAGCTTTCTTT. It codes for CASSQTSNTEAFF.

The CDR3 sequence: CASSPRPGTGHYEQYF. As DNA, the CDR3 is TGTGCCAGCAGTCCCCGCCCCGGGACAGGTCACTACGAGCAGTACTTC. The chain has TRBV28 and TRBJ2-7; 8 bases are a match to TRBD1. The CDR3 length is 16 residues. V shed 5 bases and J 3 bases; nucleotides not matched to a gene: 12. Per germline, CDR1 MDHEN and CDR2 SYDVKM.

A note on this clone: This same CDR3 is encoded by further DNA sequences in the sample. The chain links TRBV7-6 to TRBJ2-7; TRBD2 aligns across 13 bases. The CDR3 loop spans 15 amino acids. Germline-derived CDR1 and CDR2 are SGHVS and FNYEAQ. The ends lost 5 bases at V and 2 bases at J; junction bases unmatched: 3. The CDR3 nucleotides read TGTGCCAGCAGCCCAGGGACTAGCGGGACCTACGAGCAGTACTTC. Protein product: CASSPGTSGTYEQYF.

Points on this clone: Because the CDR3 is missing its conserved closing phenylalanine or tryptophan, this is likely a read error. It is unclear where the CDR3 begins or ends on the DNA, so no DNA is shown, and the CDR3 is as TCRdb lists it. The genes are TRBV6-5 and TRBJ2-6. Per germline, CDR1 MNHEY and CDR2 SVGAGI. Both ends counted, the CDR3 spans 15 residues. CDR3: CASSLKRECNKVGPI.

CDR3: CSPQWVRGSRETQYF. The CDR3 DNA is TGCAGCCCCCAGTGGGTCAGGGGGAGTCGGGAGACCCAGTACTTC. V usage is TRBV29-1 and J usage is TRBJ2-5; 7 nucleotides agree with TRBD1. Per germline, CDR1 SQVTM and CDR2 ANQGSEA. The CDR3 has 15 amino acids. Germline trimming cut 8 bases from V and 5 bases from J; bases unmatched to any gene: 17.

This chain uses TRBV30 with TRBJ2-1; 7 nucleotides line up with TRBD2. J gave up 3 bases and V 4 bases, and 6 bases lay outside the gene matches. CDR1 GTSNPN and CDR2 SVGIG come from the germline V gene (reference sequence). This CDR3 is built from 14 residues. The CDR3: CAWTGLADYNEQFF. The CDR3 nucleotides read TGTGCCTGGACGGGTCTAGCGGACTACAATGAGCAGTTCTTC.

V is TRBV7-3 and J is TRBJ2-1, with D maybe TRBD2 (6 bases). The CDR3 loop spans 17 amino acids. Germline values: CDR1 SGHTA, CDR2 FQGTGA. V lost 5 bases and J 3 bases, leaving 20 bases between the germline ends. CDR3 sequence (DNA): TGTGCCAGCAGCCCCCGACTAGTACCTGTTCTCTACAATGAGCAGTTCTTC. Protein sequence: CASSPRLVPVLYNEQFF.

The chain combines TRBV12-5 with TRBJ2-1, with TRBD2 identical over 7 bases. V was clipped by 8 bases and J by 2 bases; unmatched bases: 6. Per germline, CDR1 LGHNT and CDR2 FRNRAP. The CDR3 loop spans 14 amino acids. CDR3 amino acids: CASRWEGPYNEQFF. For the CDR3, the DNA is TGTGCTAGTAGATGGGAGGGCCCCTACAATGAGCAGTTCTTC.

The genes are TRBV7-9 and TRBJ2-1; no clear D. This CDR3 has 14 amino acids. Germline V gene lookup returns CDR1 SEHNR and CDR2 FQNEAQ (reference sequence). V lost 5 bases and J 2 bases, leaving 10 bases between the germline ends. The CDR3 loop reads CASSRYDPYNEQFF. CDR3 nucleotide sequence: TGTGCCAGCAGCAGATACGACCCCTACAATGAGCAGTTCTTC.

This sequence joins TRBV19 and TRBJ1-5; D remains unclear. V lost 6 bases to trimming and J lost 5 bases, with 11 bases between them. CDR1 is LNHDA, CDR2 SQIVND, per germline (reference sequence). The CDR3 extends over 13 amino acids. CDR3 amino acids: CASSTVVYQPQHF. The CDR3 DNA follows: TGTGCCAGTAGCACGGTTGTATATCAGCCCCAGCATTTT.

V and J are TRBV18 and TRBJ2-3; perhaps D is TRBD1 or TRBD2 (6 bases each). CDR3 size: 14 residues. Germline CDR1 and CDR2: KGHSH and LQKENI. The V and J ends lost 1 base and 8 bases respectively, with 13 bases between them. The CDR3 bases are TGTGCCAGCTCACCACAGGGGGGTCCAGGTACGCAGTATTTT. As protein: CASSPQGGPGTQYF.

The rearrangement links TRBV6-5 to TRBJ2-7; possibly TRBD1 or TRBD2 for D (6 bases each). This CDR3 spans 14 amino acids. Trimming removed 5 bases from V and 6 bases from J, with 17 bases in between. CDR1 and CDR2 from the germline V gene are MNHEY and SVGAGI. The CDR3 nucleotides are TGTGCCAGCAGTCCCCATCAAGGGGGGTCCGAGCAGTACTTC. Its translation is CASSPHQGGSEQYF.

The chain carries TRBV2 and TRBJ2-5, with TRBD1 matching 7 bases. Germline V gene sequence: CDR1 SNHLY, CDR2 FYNNEI. The CDR3 runs to 14 residues. Trimming cost V 5 bases and J 2 bases; bases outside gene matches: 5. The CDR3 DNA follows: TGTGCCAGCAGTACTCGGGACAGACAAGAGACCCAGTACTTC. This gives the protein CASSTRDRQETQYF.

The rearrangement links TRBV20-1 to TRBJ2-7; D is unresolved. V was cut by 6 bases and J by 6 bases, with 12 bases left in between. Germline V gives CDR1 DFQATT, CDR2 SNEGSKA (reference sequence). There are 11 residues in the CDR3. CDR3 region: CSAHLFPEQYF. The CDR3, as DNA: TGCAGTGCCCACCTCTTTCCCGAGCAGTACTTC.

The J gene is TRBJ2-3, the V gene TRBV9; D not resolved. In germline, CDR1 is SGDLS, CDR2 YYNGEE. The CDR3 has 13 residues. Trimming cost V 4 bases and J 2 bases, with 8 bases left between them. In DNA form, the CDR3 reads TGTGCCAGCAGCAACCAACACACAGATACGCAGTATTTT. Residues: CASSNQHTDTQYF.

This chain connects TRBV7-9 to TRBJ2-1; possibly TRBD1 or TRBD2 for D (5 bases each). Germline CDR1 is SEHNR and CDR2 is FQNEAQ (reference sequence). This CDR3 contains 15 residues. V was trimmed by 5 bases and J by 11 bases, leaving 22 bases between them. The CDR3 DNA sequence: TGTGCCAGCAGCCGTCGGGACGGAGTAACCCTAAAGCAGTTCTTC. It encodes CASSRRDGVTLKQFF.

This chain joins TRBV27 and TRBJ2-7, with 8 bases lining up with TRBD2. V shed 3 bases, J shed 2 bases, and the junction held 3 bases outside the gene matches. Per the germline V gene, CDR1 is MNHEY and CDR2 is SMNVEV (reference sequence). The CDR3 contains 14 residues. CDR3 region: CASSFTSGPYEQYF. For the CDR3, the DNA is TGTGCCAGCAGTTTTACTAGCGGTCCCTACGAGCAGTACTTC.

The rearrangement links TRBV10-2 to TRBJ2-7; 9 bases are shared with TRBD1. The CDR3 contains 15 residues. Germline CDR1 is WSHSY and CDR2 is SAAADI. V trimming: 0 bases; J trimming: 1 base; junction bases outside the gene matches: 1. The DNA for the CDR3 is TGCGCCAGCAGTGAGTCGGACAGGGGATCCTACGAGCAGTACTTC. It yields the protein CASSESDRGSYEQYF.

The chain links TRBV18 to TRBJ1-4; D is ambiguous. V gave up 4 bases and J gave up 8 bases, with 11 bases separating them. Germline lookup yields CDR1 KGHSH and CDR2 LQKENI. This CDR3 has 13 amino acids. The CDR3 is CASSLLTSEKLFF. CDR3 nucleotide sequence: TGTGCCAGCTCACTCTTGACGTCCGAAAAACTGTTTTTT. Variable domain in full (rest from reference TRBV18 and TRBJ1-4): NAGVMQNPRHLVRRRGQEARLRCSPMKGHSHVYWYRQLPEEGLKFMVYLQKENIIDESGMPKERFSAEFPKEGPSILRIQQVVRGDSAAYFCASSLLTSEKLFFGSGTQLSVL.

J is TRBJ2-7 and V is TRBV27; tentatively, D is TRBD2 (5 bases). CDR1 is MNHEY and CDR2 is SMNVEV in the germline V gene (reference sequence). V was pared by 0 bases and J by 2 bases, with 17 bases between. CDR3 size: 17 residues. This CDR3 is CASSLSHSEFGTYEQYF. CDR3 nucleotide sequence: TGTGCCAGCAGTTTATCCCATAGCGAGTTTGGCACCTACGAGCAGTACTTC.

The chain has TRBV28 and TRBJ1-2; TRBD1 matches at 7 bases. The CDR3 loop spans 16 amino acids. V lost 6 bases and J lost 0; bases outside the gene matches: 10. CDR1 MDHEN and CDR2 SYDVKM come from the germline V gene. The CDR3 DNA reads TGTGCCAGCAGCAAGGGACAGTATTTAGCTAACTATGGCTACACCTTC. Translated: CASSKGQYLANYGYTF.